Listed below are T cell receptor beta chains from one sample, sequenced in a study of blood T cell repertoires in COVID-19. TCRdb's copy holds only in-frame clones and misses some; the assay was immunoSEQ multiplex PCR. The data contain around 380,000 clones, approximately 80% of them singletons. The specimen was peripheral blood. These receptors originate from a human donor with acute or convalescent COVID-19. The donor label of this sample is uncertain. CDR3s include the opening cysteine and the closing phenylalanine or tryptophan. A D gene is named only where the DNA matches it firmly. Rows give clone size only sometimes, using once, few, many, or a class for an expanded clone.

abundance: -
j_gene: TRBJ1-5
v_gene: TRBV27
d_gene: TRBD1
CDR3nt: TGTGCCAGCAGACCTACAGGGGGTGCTCAGCCCCAGCATTTT
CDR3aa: CASRPTGGAQPQHF

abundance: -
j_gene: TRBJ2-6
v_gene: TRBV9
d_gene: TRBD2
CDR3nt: TGTGCCAGCAGCGTAGTGGGATTAGCGGGGGTGACCTCTGGGGCCAACGTCCTGACTTTC
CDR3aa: CASSVVGLAGVTSGANVLTF

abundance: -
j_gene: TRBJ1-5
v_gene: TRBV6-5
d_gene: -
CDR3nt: TGTGCCAGCAGGGAGGGCCTACGCAATCAGCCCCAGCATTTT
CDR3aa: CASREGLRNQPQHF

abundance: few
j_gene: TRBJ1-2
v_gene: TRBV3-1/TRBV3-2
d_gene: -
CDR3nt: TGTGCCAGCAGGGGCGGGCAGGTATATGGCTACACCTTC
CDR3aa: CASRGGQVYGYTF

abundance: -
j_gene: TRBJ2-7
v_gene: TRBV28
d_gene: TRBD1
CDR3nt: TGTGCCAGCAGTTTATCTGGAGTGGGGCAGGGGGCCTACGAGCAGTACTTC
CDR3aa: CASSLSGVGQGAYEQYF

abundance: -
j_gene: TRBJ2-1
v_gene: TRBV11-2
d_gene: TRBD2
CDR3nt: TGTGCCAGCAGCTTAGTTGTGACTAGCGGGGATAAGCAGTTCTTC
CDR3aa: CASSLVVTSGDKQFF

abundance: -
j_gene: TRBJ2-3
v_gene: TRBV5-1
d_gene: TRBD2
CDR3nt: TGCGCCAGCAGCTTGTCACTAGCGGGAGTTCCCCTGACAGATACGCAGTATTTT
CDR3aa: CASSLSLAGVPLTDTQYF

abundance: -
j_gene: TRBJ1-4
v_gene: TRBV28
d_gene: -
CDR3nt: TGTGCCAGCAGTTTTGTAGGGGCAACTAATGAAAAACTGTTTTTT
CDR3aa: CASSFVGATNEKLFF

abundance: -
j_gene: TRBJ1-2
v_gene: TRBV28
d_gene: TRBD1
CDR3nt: TGTGCCAGCAGTACGGCAGGGGGAAGCTACACCTTC
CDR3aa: CASSTAGGSYTF

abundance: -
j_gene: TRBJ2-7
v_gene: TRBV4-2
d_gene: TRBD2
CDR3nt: TGTGCCAGCAGCCAAGGACTAGCGGGAGTTCTTTCCTACGAGCAGTACTTC
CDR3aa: CASSQGLAGVLSYEQYF

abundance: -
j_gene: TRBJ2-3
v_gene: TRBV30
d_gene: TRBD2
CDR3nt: TGTGCCTGGAGTGTTGGTAGCGGGAGTTCCACAGATACGCAGTATTTT
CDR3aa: CAWSVGSGSSTDTQYF

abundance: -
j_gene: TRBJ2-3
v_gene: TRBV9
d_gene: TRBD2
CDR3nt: TGTGCCAGCAGCTTCCGTTCTAGCGGGGGGATGACAGATACGCAGTATTTT
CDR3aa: CASSFRSSGGMTDTQYF

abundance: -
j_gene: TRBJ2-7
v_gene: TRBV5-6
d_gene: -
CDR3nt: TGTGCCAGCAGCTTTTTTACGTGGGGGGATTCCTACGAGCAGTACTTC
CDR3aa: CASSFFTWGDSYEQYF

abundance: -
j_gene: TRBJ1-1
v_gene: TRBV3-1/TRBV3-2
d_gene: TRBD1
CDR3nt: TGTGCCAGCAGCCAATTGGACAGGGGGCGTATTGCTGAAGCTTTCTTT
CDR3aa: CASSQLDRGRIAEAFF

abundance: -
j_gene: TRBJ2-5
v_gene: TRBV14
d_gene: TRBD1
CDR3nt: TGTGCCAGCAGCCAAGCAGGACAGGGCATCCCCCGAGAGACCCAGTACTTC
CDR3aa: CASSQAGQGIPRETQYF

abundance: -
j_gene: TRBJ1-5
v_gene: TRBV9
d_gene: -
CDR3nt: TGTGCCAGCAGCTTAAACACAGGGTTCAATCAGCCCCAGCATTTT
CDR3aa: CASSLNTGFNQPQHF

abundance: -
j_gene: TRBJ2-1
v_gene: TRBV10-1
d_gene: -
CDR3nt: TGCGCCAGCAGCGATACGGGACATGACAATGAGCAGTTCTTC
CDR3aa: CASSDTGHDNEQFF

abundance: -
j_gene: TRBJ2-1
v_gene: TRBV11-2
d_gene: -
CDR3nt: TGTGCCAGCAGCTTAGTCAGGGTTGGTGAGCAGTTCTTC
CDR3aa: CASSLVRVGEQFF

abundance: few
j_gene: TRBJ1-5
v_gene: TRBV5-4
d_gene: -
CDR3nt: TGTGCCAGCAGCTTGGAGGCAGGGAGCAATCAGCCCCAGCATTTT
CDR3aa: CASSLEAGSNQPQHF

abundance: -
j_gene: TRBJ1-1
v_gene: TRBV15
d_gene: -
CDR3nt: TGTGCCACCAGCAGACTTCAGGGGAACACTGAAGCTTTCTTT
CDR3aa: CATSRLQGNTEAFF

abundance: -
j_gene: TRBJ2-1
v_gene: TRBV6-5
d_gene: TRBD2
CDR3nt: TGTGCCAGCAGTTACCGGGGGGGCCCCCTAGAGTCTAAGTTCTTC
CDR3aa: CASSYRGGPLESKFF

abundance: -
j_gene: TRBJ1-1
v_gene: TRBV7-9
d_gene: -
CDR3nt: TGTGCCAGCAGCTTAGATCCAAGACGCCGGGGAGGGGGCACTGAAGCTTTCTTT
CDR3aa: CASSLDPRRRGGGTEAFF

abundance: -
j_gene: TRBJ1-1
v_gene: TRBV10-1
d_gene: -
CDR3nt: TGCGCCAGCAGGGACAGTACCTGGATGGAAGCTTTCTTT
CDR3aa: CASRDSTWMEAFF

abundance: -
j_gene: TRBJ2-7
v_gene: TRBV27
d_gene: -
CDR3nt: TGTGCCAGCAGTTTATCAGGGGGCGAGCAGTACTTC
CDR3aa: CASSLSGGEQYF

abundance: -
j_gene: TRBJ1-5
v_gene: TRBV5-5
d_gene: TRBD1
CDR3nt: TGTGCCAGCAGCTTTACAGGGGGAGGGCAGCCCCAGCATTTT
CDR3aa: CASSFTGGGQPQHF

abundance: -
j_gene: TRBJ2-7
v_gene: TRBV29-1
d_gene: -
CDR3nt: TGCAGCGTCTCAAGGGGGTCCCACGAGCAGTACTTC
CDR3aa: CSVSRGSHEQYF

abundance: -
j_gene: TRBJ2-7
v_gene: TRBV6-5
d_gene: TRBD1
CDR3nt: TGTGCCAGCAGTTACCGACAGGGGGCCTACGAGCAGTACTTC
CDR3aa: CASSYRQGAYEQYF

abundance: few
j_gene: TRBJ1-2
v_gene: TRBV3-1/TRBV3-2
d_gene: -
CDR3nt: TGTGCCAGCAGCCCTCCCCCTCCCAACTATGGCTACACCTTC
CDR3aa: CASSPPPPNYGYTF

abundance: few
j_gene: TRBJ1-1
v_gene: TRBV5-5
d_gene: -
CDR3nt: TGTGCCAGCAGCTTGGCTCTGGGGCCGGTGAACACTGAAGCTTTCTTT
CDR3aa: CASSLALGPVNTEAFF

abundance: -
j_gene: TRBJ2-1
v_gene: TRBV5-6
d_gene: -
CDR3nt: TGTGCCAGCAGCTCCCTGTCCGACAATGAGCAGTTCTTC
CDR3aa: CASSSLSDNEQFF

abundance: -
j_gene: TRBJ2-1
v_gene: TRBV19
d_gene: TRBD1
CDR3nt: TGTGCCAGTAGCGGACAGGGAGGCAATGAGCAGTTCTTC
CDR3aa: CASSGQGGNEQFF

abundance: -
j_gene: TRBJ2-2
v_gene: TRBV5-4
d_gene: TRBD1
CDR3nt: TGTGCCATATCTACAGGGGCTCCGAACACCGGGGAGCTGTTTTTT
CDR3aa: CAISTGAPNTGELFF

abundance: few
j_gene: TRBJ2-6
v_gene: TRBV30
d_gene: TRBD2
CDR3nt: TGTGCCTGGAGTGTACGTATTTGGGGGGAGGGATCTGGGGCCAACGTCCTGACTTTC
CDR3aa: CAWSVRIWGEGSGANVLTF

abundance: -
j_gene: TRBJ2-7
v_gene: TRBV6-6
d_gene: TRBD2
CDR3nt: TGTGCCAGCAGTGCTCAAGCGGGGGCCTACGAGCAGTACTTC
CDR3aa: CASSAQAGAYEQYF

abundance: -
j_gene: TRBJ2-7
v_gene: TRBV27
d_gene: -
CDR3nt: TGTGCCAGCAGTCCCTACAGGGTGGGCGAGCAGTACTTC
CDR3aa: CASSPYRVGEQYF

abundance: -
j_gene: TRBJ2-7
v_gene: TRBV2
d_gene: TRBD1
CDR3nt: TGTGCCAGCACCGGGGACAGGGGACCCTACGAGCAGTACTTC
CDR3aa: CASTGDRGPYEQYF

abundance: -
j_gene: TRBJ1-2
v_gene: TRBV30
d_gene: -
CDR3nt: TGTGCCTGGAGTGTACCGGGACTCCGGAGGGGCTACACCTTC
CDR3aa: CAWSVPGLRRGYTF

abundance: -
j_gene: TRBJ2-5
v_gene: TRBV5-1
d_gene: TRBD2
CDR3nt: TGCGCCAGCAGCTTAGCGGGGGGGAAAGAGACCCAGTACTTC
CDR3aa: CASSLAGGKETQYF

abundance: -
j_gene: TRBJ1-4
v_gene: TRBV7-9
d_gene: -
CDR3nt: TGTGCCAGCAGCTTAGTTTTCCAGCCTGCGGGGGATGAAAAACTGTTTTTT
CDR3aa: CASSLVFQPAGDEKLFF

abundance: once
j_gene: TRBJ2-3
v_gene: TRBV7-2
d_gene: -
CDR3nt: TGTGCCAGCAGCTTATCTAGCACAGATACGCAGTATTTT
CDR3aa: CASSLSSTDTQYF

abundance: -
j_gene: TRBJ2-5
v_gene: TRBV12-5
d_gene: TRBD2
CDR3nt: TGTGCTAGTGGCACCGGACTAGCGGGGAGCCAAGAGACCCAGTACTTC
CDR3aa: CASGTGLAGSQETQYF

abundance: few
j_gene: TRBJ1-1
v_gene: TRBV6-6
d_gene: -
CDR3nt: TGTGCCAGCAGTTACTCTGGGCAAGCTTTCTTT
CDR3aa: CASSYSGQAFF

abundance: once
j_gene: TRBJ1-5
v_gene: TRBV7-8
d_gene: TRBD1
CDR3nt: TGTGCCAGCAGCACCCGGACAGGGGACAATCAGCCCCAGCATTTT
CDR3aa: CASSTRTGDNQPQHF